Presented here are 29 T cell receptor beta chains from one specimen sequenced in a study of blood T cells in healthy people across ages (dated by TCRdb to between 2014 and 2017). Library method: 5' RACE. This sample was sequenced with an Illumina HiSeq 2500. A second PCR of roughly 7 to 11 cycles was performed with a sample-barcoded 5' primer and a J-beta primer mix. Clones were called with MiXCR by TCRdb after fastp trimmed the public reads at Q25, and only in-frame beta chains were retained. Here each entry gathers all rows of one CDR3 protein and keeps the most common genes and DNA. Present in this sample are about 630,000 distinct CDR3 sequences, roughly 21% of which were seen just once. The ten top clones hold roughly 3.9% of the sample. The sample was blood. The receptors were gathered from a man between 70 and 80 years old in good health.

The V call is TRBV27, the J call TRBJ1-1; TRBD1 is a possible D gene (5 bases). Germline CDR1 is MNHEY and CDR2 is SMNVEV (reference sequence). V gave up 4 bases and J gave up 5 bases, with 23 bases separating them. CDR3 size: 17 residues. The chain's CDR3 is CASSYLLGGGGRTEAFF. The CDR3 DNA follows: TGTGCCAGCAGTTACTTACTAGGCGGTGGGGGGAGGACTGAAGCTTTCTTT.

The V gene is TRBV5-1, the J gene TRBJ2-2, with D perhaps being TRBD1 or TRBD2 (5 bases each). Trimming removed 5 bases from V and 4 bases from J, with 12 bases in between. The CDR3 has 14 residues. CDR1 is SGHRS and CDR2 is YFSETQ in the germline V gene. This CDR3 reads CASRTEGSTGELFF. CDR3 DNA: TGCGCCAGCAGGACAGAGGGGTCCACCGGGGAGCTGTTTTTT.

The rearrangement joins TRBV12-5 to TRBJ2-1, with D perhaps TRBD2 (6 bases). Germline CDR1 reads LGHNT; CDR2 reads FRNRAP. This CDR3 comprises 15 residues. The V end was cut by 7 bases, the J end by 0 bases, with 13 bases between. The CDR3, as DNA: TGTGCTAGTGTTGCAGCGGGCAGCTCCTACAATGAGCAGTTCTTC. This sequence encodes CASVAAGSSYNEQFF.

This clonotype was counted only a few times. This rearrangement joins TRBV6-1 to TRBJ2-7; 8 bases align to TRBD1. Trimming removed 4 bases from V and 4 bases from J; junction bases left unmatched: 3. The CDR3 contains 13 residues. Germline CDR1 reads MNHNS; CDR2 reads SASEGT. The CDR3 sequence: CASSVRDRYEQYF. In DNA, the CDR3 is TGTGCCAGCAGTGTCCGGGACAGGTACGAGCAGTACTTC.

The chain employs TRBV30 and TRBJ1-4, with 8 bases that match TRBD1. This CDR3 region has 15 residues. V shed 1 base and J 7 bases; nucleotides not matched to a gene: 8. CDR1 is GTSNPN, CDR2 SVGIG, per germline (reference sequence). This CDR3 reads CAWSALGQGAEKLFF. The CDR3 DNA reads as TGTGCCTGGAGTGCTCTTGGACAGGGTGCTGAAAAACTGTTTTTT. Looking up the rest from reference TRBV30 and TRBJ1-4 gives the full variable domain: SQTIHQWPATLVQPVGSPLSLECTVEGTSNPNLYWYRQAAGRGLQLLFYSVGIGQISSEVPQNLSASRPQDRQFILSSKKLLLSDSGFYLCAWSALGQGAEKLFFGSGTQLSVL.

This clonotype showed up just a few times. CDR3: CASSPGLAGRAYEQYF. CDR3 nucleotides: TGTGCCAGCAGCCCGGGACTAGCGGGAAGAGCCTACGAGCAGTACTTC. J is TRBJ2-5 and V is TRBV2; 13 positions match TRBD2. The better agreement between TRBJ2-7 and the DNA end casts doubt on the J call. This CDR3 is 16 amino acids long. The germline V gene has CDR1 SNHLY and CDR2 FYNNEI.

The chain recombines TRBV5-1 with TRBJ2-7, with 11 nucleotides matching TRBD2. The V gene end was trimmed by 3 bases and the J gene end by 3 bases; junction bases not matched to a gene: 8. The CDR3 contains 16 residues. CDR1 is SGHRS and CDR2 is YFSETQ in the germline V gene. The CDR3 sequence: CASSSGTSGRVYEQYF. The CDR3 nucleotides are TGCGCCAGCAGCTCAGGTACTAGCGGGAGAGTCTACGAGCAGTACTTC.

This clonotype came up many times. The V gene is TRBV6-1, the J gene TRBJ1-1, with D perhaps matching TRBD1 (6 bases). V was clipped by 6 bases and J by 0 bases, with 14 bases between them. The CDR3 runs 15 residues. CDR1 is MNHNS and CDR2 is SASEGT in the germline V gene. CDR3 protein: CASSSYQGLNTEAFF. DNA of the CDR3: TGTGCCAGCAGCAGTTACCAGGGGTTGAACACTGAAGCTTTCTTT.

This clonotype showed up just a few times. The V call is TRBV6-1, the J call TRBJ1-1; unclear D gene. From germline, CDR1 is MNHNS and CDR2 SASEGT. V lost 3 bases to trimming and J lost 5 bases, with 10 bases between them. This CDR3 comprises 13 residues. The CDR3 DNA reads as TGTGCCAGCAGTGATAAGGGTGGGACTGAAGCTTTCTTT. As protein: CASSDKGGTEAFF.

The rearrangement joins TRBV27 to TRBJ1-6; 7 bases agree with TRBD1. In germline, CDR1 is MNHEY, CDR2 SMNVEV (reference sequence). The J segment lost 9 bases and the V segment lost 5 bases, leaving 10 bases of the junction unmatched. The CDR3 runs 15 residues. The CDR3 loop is CASSPGGTAVSPLHF. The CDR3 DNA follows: TGTGCCAGCAGTCCAGGGGGGACAGCGGTTTCACCCCTCCACTTT.

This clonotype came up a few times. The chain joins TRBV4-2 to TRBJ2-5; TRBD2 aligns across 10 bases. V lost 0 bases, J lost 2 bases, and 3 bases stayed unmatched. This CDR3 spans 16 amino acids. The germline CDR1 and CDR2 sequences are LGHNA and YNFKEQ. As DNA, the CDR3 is TGTGCCAGCAGCCAAGATCGGACTAGCGGACAAGAGACCCAGTACTTC. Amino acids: CASSQDRTSGQETQYF.

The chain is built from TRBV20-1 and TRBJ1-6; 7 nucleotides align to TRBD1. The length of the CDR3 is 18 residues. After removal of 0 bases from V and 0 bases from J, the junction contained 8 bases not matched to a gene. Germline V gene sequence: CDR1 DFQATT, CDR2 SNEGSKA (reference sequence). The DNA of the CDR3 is TGCAGTGCTAGAGACACCGGGACAGCGAGCTCCTATAATTCACCCCTCCACTTT. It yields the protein CSARDTGTASSYNSPLHF.

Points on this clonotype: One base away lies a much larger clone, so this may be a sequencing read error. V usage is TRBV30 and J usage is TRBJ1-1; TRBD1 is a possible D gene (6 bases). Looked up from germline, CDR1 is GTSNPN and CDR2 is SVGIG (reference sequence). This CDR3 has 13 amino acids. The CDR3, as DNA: TGTGCCTGGATTAGGGACACCTACACTGCAGCTTTCTTT. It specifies CAWIRDTYTAAFF.

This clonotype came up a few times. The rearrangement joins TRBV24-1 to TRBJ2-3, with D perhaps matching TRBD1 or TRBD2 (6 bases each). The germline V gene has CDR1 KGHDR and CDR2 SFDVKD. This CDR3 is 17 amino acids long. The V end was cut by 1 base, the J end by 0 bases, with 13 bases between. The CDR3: CATSDLSGGRSTDTQYF. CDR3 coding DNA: TGTGCCACCAGTGATTTATCCGGGGGCCGTAGCACAGATACGCAGTATTTT.

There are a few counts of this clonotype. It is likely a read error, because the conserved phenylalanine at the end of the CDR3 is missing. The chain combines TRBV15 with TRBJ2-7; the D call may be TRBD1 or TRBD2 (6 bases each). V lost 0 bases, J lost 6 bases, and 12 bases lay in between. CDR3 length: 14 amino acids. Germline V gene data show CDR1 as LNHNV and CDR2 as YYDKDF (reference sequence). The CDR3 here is CATSRDGRGGEQYL. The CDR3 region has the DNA TGTGCCACCAGCAGAGATGGCAGGGGAGGCGAGCAGTACCTC.

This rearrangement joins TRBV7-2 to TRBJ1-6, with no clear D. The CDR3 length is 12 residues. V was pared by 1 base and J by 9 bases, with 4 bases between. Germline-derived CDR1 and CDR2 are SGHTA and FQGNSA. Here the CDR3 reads CASSLEPSPLHF. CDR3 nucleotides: TGTGCCAGCAGCTTAGAACCTTCACCCCTCCACTTT.

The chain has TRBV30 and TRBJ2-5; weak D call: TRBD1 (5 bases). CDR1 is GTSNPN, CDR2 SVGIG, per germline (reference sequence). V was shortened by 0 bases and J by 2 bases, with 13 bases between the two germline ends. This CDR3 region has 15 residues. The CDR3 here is CAWSVLSGNQETQYF. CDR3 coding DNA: TGTGCCTGGAGTGTACTGTCAGGGAATCAAGAGACCCAGTACTTC.

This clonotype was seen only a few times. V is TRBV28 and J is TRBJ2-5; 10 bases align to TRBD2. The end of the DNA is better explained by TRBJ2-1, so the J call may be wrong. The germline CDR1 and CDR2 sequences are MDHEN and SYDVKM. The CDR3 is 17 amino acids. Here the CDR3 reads CASSLRLSSGSWDEQFF. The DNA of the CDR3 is TGTGCCAGCAGTTTAAGGCTATCTAGCGGGAGCTGGGATGAGCAGTTCTTC.

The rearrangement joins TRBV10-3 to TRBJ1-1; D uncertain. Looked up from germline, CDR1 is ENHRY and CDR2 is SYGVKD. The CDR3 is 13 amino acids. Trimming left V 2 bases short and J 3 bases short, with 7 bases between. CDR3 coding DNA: TGTGCCATCAGTGAGCTGGGTTACACTGAAGCTTTCTTT. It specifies CAISELGYTEAFF.

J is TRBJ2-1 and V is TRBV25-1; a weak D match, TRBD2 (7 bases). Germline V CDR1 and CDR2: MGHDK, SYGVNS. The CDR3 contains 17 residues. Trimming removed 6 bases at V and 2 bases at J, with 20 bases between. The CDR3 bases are TGTGCCAGCAGCCCAGGGGTGGGGGAGGGCCCCTACAATGAGCAGTTCTTC. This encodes CASSPGVGEGPYNEQFF.

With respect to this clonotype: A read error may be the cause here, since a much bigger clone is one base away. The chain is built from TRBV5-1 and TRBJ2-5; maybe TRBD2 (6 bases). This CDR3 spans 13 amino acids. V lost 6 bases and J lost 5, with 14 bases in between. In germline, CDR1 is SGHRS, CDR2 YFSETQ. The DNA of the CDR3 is TGCGCCAGCATCTCGACTAGTTTGGAGACCCAGTACTTC. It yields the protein CASISTSLETQYF.

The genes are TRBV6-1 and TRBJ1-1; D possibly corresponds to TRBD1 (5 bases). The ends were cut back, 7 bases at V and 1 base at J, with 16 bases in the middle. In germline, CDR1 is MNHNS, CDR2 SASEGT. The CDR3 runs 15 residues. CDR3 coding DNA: TGTGCCAGCAAGCTAGGGGCCAACTCGAACACTGAAGCTTTCTTT. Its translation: CASKLGANSNTEAFF.

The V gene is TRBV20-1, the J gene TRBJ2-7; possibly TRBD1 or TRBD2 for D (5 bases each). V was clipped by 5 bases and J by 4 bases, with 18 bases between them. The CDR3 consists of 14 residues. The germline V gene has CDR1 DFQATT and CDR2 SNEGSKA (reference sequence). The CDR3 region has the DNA TGCAGTGCTTCCCCCCGGGACCGAACTTACGAGCAGTACTTC. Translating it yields CSASPRDRTYEQYF.

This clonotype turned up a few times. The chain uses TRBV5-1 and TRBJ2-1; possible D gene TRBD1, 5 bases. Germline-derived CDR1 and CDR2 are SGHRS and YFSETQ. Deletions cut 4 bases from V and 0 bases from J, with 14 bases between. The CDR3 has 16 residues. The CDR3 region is CASSIRQFSSYNEQFF. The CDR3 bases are TGCGCCAGCAGCATAAGACAGTTTAGCTCCTACAATGAGCAGTTCTTC.

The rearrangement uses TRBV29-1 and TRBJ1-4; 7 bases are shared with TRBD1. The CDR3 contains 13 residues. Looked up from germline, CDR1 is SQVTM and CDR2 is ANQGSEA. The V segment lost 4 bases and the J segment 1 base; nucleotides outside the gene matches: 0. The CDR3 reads CSVAGGTNEKLFF. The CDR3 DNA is TGCAGCGTTGCAGGGGGAACTAATGAAAAACTGTTTTTT. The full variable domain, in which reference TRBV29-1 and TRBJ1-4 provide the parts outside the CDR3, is SAVISQKPSRDICQRGTSLTIQCQVDSQVTMMFWYRQQPGQSLTLIATANQGSEATYESGFVIDKFPISRPNLTFSTLTVSNMSPEDSSIYLCSVAGGTNEKLFFGSGTQLSVL.

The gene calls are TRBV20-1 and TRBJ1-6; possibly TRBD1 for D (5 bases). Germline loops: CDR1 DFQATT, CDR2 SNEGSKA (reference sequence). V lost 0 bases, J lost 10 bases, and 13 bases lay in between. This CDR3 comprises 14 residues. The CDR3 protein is CSAREIKRGSPLHF. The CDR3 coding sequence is TGCAGTGCTAGAGAAATTAAACGGGGGTCACCCCTCCACTTT.

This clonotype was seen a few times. The CDR3 is CASSLWAGPEAFF. In nucleotides, the CDR3 is TGTGCCAGCAGTTTATGGGCCGGTCCTGAAGCTTTCTTT. The rearrangement uses TRBV28 and TRBJ1-1, with no clear D. The V end was cut by 0 bases, the J end by 6 bases, with 8 bases between. The V gene's germline CDR1 is MDHEN and CDR2 SYDVKM. This CDR3 has 13 amino acids. Full variable domain (missing parts from reference TRBV28 and TRBJ1-1): DVKVTQSSRYLVKRTGEKVFLECVQDMDHENMFWYRQDPGLGLRLIYFSYDVKMKEKGDIPEGYSVSREKKERFSLILESASTNQTSMYLCASSLWAGPEAFFGQGTRLTVV.

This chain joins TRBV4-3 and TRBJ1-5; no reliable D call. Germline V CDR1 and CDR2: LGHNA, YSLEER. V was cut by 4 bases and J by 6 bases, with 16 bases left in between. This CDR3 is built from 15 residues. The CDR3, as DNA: TGCGCCAGCAGCCGAGCCTTGGGTGGTAGTCAGCCCCAGCATTTT. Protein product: CASSRALGGSQPQHF.

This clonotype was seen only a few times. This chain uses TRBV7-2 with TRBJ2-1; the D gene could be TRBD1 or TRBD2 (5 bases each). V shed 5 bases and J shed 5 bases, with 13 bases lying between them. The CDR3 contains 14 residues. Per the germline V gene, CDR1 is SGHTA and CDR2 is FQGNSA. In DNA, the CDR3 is TGTGCCAGCAGCACAATGGGACCAGACAATGAGCAGTTCTTC. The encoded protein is CASSTMGPDNEQFF.